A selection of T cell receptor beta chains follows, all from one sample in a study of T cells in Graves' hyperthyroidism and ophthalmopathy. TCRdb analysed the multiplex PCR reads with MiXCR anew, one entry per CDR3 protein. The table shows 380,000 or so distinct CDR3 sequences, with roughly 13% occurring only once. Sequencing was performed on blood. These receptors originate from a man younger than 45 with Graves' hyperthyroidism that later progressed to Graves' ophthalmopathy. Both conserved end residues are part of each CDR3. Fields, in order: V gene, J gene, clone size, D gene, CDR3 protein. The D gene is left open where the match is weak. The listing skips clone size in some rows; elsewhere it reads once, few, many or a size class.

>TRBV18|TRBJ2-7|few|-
CASSPLGAGDYEQYF
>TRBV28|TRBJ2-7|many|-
CASSLLSWSSYEQYF
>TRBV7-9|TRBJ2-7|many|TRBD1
CASSRDRSSYEQYF
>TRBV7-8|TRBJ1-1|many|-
CASSPLGVASNTEAFF
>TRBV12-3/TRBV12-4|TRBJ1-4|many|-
CASSFRGFNEKLFF
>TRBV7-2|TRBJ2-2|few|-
CASSPPRWGELFF
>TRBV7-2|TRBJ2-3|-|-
CASSLMPVTSTDTQYF
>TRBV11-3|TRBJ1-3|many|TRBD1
CASTFAGGSGNTIYF
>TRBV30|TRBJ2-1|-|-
CAWSVLGQGVGEQFF
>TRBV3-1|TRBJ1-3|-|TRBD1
CASSQSPGTVYSGNTIYF
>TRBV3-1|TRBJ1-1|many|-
CASSSPRRGEAFF
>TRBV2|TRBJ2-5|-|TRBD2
CASYFLGGGAEETQYF
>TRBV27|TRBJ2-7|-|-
CASSFKGQRYEQYF
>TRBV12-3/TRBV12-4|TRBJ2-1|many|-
CASSLGAGRTWDEQFF
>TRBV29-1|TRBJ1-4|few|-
CSVSIGGQSGEKLFF
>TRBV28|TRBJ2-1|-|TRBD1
CASRYPGGRQFF
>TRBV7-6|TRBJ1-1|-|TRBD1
CASSLGTGSLDTEAFF
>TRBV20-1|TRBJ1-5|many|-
CSAKIRQSNQPQHF
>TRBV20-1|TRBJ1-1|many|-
CSARKPNVGVNTEAFF
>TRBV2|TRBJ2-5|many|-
CASIDFQETQYF
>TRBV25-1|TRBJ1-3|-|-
CASSESPAPGNTIYF
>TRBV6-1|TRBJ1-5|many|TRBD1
CASGTGISNQPQHF
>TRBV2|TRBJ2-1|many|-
CASAHYSHEQFF
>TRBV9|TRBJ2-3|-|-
CASSSQRRGLTDTQYF
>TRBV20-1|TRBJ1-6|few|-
CSARGRQSTPLHF
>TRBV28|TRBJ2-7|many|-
CASSVNTYEQYF
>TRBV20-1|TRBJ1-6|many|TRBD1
CSAIQGAYSPLHF
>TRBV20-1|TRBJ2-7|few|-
CSARTESSYEQYF
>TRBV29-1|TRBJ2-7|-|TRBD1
CSVEGTGNSYEQYF
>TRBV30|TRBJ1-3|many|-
CAWAGGGNTIYF
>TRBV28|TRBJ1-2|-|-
CASNTGNYGYTF
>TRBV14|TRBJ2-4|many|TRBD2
CASSQDVGGNIQYF
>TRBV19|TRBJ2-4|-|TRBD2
CASSTTRLAVAKNIQYF
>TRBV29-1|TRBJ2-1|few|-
CSAGTSYNEQFF
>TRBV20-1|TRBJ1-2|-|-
CSANLWGYTF
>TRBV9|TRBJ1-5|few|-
CASSSGAGGNQPQHF
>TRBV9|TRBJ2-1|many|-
CASSSRSYNEQFF
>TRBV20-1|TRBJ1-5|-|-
CSALSTGPGSNQPQHF
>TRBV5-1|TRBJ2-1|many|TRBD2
CASSRIAGAADNEQFF
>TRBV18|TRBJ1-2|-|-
CASSPGRDGYTF
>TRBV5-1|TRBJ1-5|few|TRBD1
CASSLGQGREPQHF
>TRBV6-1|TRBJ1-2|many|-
CASSEARANYGYTF
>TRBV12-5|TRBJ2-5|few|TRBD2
CASGFSGGRGTQYF
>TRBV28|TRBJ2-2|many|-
CASSSRSENTGELFF
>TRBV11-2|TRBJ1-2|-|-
CASSLGGQPTANYGYTF
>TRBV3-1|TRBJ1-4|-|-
CASSHLRGISATNEKLFF